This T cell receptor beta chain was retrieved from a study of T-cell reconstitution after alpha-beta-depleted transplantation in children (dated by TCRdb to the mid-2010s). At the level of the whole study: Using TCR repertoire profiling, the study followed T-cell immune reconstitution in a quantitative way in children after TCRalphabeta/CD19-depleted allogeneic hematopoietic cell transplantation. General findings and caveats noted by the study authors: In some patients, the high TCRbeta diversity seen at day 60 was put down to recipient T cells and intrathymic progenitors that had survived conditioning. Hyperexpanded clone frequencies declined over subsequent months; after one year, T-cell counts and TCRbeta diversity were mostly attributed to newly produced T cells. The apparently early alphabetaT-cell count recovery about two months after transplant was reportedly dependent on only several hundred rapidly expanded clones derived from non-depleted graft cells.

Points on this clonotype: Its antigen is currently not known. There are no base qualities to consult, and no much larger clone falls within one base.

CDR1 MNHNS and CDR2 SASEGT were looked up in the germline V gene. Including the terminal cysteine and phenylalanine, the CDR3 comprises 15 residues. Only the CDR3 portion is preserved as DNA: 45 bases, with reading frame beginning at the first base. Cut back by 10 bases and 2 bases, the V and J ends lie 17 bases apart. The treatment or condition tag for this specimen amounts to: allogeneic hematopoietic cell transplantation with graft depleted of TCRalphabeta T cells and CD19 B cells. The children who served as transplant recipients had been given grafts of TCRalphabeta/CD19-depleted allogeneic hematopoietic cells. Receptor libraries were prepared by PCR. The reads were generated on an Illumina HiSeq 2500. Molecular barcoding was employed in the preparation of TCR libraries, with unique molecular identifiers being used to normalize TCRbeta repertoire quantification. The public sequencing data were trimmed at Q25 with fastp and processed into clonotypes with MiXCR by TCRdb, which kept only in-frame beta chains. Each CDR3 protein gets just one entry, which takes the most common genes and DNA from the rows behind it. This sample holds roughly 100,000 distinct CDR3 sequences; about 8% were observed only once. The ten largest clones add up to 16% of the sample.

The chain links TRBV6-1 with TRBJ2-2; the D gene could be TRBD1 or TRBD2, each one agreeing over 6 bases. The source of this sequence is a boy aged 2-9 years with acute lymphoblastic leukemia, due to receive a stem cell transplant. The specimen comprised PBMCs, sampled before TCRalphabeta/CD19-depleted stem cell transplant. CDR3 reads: CATPNQGTNTGELFF. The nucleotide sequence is TGTGCCACCCCAAATCAGGGGACTAACACCGGGGAGCTGTTTTTT.